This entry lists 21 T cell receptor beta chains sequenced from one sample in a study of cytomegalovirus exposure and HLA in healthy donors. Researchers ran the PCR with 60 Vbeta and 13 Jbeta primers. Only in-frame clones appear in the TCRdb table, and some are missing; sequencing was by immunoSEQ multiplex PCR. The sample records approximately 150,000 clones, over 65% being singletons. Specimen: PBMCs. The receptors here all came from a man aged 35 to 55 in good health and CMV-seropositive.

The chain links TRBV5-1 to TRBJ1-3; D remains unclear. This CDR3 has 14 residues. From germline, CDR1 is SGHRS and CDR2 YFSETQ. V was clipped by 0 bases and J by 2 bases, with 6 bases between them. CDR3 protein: CASSLGATGNTIYF. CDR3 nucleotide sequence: TGCGCCAGCAGCTTGGGAGCTACTGGAAACACCATATATTTT. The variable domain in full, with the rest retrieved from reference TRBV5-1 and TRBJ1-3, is KAGVTQTPRYLIKTRGQQVTLSCSPISGHRSVSWYQQTPGQGLQFLFEYFSETQRNKGNFPGRFSGRQFSNSRSEMNVSTLELGDSALYLCASSLGATGNTIYFGEGSWLTVV.

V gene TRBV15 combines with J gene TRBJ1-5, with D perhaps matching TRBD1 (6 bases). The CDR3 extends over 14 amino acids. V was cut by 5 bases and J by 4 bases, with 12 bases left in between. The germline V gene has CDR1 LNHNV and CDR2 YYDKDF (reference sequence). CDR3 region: CATSGRGGNQPQHF. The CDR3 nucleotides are TGTGCCACCAGCGGGAGGGGGGGGAATCAGCCCCAGCATTTT.

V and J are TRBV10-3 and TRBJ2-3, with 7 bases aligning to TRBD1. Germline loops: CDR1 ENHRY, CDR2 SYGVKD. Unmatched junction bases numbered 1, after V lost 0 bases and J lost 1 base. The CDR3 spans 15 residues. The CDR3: CAISESGTGTDTQYF. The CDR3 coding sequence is TGTGCCATCAGTGAGTCCGGGACAGGCACAGATACGCAGTATTTT.

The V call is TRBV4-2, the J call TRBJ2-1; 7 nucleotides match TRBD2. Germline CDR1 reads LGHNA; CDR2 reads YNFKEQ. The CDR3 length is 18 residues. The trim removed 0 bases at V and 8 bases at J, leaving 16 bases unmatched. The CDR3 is CASSQDPRTRTLSDEQFF. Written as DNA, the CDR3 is TGTGCCAGCAGCCAAGATCCCAGGACTAGGACCCTCAGTGATGAGCAGTTCTTC.

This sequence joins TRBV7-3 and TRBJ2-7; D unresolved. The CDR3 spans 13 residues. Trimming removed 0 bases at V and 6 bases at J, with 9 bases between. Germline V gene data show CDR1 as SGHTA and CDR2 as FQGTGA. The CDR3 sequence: CASSLTSPSEQYF. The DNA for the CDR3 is TGTGCCAGCAGCTTAACCAGTCCTTCCGAGCAGTACTTC. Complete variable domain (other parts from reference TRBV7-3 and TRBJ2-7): GAGVSQTPSNKVTEKGKYVELRCDPISGHTALYWYRQSLGQGPEFLIYFQGTGAADDSGLPNDRFFAVRPEGSVSTLKIQRTERGDSAVYLCASSLTSPSEQYFGPGTRLTVT.

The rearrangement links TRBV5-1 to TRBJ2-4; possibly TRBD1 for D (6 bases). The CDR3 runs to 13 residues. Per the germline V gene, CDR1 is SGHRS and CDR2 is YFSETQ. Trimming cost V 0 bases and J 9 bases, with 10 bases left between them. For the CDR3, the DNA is TGCGCCAGCAGCTTGGAGGACAGAGGCATTCAGTACTTC. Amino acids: CASSLEDRGIQYF.

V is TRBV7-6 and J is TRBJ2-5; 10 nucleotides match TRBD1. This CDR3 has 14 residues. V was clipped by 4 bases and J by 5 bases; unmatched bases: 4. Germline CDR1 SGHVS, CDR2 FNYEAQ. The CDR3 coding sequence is TGTGCCAGCAGCTACGACAGGGGGCCGGAGACCCAGTACTTC. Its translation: CASSYDRGPETQYF.

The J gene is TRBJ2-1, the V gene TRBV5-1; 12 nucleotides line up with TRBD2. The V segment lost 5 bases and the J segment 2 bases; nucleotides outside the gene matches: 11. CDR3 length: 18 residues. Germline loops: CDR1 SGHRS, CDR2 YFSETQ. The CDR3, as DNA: TGCGCCAGCAGTCTGTCCCTAGCGGGAGGGGGTGCCTACAATGAGCAGTTCTTC. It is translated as CASSLSLAGGGAYNEQFF.

CDR3 amino acids: CASSIAGSSYEQYF. Written as DNA, the CDR3 is TGTGCCAGCTCGATAGCGGGAAGTTCCTACGAGCAGTACTTC. The rearrangement joins TRBV18 to TRBJ2-7; TRBD2 agrees at 8 bases. This CDR3 is 14 amino acids long. The V segment lost 6 bases and the J segment 1 base; nucleotides outside the gene matches: 5. Germline V gene sequence: CDR1 KGHSH, CDR2 LQKENI.

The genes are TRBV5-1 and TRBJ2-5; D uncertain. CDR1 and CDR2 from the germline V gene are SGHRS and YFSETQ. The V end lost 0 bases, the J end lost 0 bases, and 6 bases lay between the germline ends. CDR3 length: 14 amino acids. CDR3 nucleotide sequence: TGCGCCAGCAGCTTGGCTGCGTACCAAGAGACCCAGTACTTC. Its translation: CASSLAAYQETQYF.

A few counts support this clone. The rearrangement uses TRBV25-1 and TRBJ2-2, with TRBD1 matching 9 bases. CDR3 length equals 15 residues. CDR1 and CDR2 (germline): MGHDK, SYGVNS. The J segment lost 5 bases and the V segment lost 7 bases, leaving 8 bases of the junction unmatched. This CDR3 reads CASKETGTGTGELFF. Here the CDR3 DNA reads TGTGCCAGCAAAGAAACCGGGACAGGGACCGGGGAGCTGTTTTTT.

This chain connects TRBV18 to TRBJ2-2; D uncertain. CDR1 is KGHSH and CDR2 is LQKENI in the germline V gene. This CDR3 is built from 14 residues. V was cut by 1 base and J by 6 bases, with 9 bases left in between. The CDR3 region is CASSPLVNAGELFF. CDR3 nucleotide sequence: TGTGCCAGCTCACCACTAGTTAACGCCGGGGAGCTGTTTTTT.

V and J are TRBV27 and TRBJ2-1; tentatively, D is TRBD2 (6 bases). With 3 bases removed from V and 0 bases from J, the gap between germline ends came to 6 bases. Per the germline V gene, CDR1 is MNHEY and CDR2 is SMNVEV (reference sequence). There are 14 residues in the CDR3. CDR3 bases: TGTGCCAGCAGTTTCGGGAGCTCCTACAATGAGCAGTTCTTC. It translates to CASSFGSSYNEQFF.

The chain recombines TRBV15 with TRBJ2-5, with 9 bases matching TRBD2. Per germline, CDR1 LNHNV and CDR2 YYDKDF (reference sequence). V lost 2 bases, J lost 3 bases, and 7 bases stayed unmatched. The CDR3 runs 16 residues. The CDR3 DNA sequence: TGTGCCACCAGCAGAAACCGTCCTAGCGGGGAAGAGACCCAGTACTTC. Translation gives CATSRNRPSGEETQYF.

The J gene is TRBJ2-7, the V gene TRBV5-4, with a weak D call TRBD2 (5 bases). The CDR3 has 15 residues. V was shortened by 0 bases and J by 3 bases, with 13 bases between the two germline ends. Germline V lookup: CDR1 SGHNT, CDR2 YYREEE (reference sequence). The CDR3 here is CASSLDPGSVYEQYF. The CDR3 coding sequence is TGTGCCAGCAGCTTGGATCCGGGAAGTGTCTACGAGCAGTACTTC.

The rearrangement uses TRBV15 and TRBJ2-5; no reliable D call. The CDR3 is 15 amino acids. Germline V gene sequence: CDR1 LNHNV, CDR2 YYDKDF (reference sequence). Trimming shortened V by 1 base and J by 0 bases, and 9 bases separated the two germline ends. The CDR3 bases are TGTGCCACCAGCAGAGTTTCGGGTAACCAAGAGACCCAGTACTTC. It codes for CATSRVSGNQETQYF. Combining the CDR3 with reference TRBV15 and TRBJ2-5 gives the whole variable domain DAMVIQNPRYQVTQFGKPVTLSCSQTLNHNVMYWYQQKSSQAPKLLFHYYDKDFNNEADTPDNFQSRRPNTSFCFLDIRSPGLGDTAMYLCATSRVSGNQETQYFGPGTRLLVL.

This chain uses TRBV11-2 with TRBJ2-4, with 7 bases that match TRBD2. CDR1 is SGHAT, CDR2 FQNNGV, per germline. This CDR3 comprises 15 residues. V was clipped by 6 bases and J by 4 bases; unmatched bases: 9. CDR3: CASRSPGTNKNIQYF. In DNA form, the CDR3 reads TGTGCCAGCAGGTCCCCCGGGACTAATAAAAACATTCAGTACTTC.

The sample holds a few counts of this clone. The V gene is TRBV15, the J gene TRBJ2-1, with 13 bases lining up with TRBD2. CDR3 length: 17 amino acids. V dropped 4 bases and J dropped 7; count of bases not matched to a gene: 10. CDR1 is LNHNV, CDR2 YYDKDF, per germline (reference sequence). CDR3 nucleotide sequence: TGTGCCACCAGCATTGGACTAGCGGGAGTAGCGGGGAATGAGCAGTTCTTC. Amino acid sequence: CATSIGLAGVAGNEQFF.

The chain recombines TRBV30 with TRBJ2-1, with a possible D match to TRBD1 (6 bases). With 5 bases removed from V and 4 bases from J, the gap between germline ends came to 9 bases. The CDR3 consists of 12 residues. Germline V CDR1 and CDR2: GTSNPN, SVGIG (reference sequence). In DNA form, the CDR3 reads TGTGCCTGGGGGACATTTTACAATGAGCAGTTCTTC. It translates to CAWGTFYNEQFF.

CDR3 sequence: CATGLAGSYEQYF. The DNA of the CDR3 is TGTGCCACAGGACTAGCGGGCTCCTACGAGCAGTACTTC. The V and J genes are TRBV14 and TRBJ2-7; 11 bases are a match to TRBD2. The germline CDR1 and CDR2 sequences are SGHDN and FVKESK. The V segment lost 10 bases and the J segment 0 bases; nucleotides outside the gene matches: 2. The CDR3 spans 13 residues.

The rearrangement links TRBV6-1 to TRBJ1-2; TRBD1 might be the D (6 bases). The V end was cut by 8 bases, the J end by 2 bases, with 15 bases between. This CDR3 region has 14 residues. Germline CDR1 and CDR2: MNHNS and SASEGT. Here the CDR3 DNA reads TGTGCCAGCCGTTGGACAGCTACGAACTATGGCTACACCTTC. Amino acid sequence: CASRWTATNYGYTF.